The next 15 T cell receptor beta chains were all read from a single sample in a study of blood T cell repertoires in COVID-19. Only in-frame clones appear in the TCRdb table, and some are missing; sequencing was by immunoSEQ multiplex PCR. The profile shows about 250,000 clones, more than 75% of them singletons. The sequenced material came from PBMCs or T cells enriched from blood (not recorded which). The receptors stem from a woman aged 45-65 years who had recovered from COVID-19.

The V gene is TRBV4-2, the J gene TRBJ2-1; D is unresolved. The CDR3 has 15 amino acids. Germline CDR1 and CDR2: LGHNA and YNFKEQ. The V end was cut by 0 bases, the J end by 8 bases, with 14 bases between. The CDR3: CASSQESVARDEQFF. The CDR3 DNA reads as TGTGCCAGCAGCCAAGAATCGGTAGCCCGGGATGAGCAGTTCTTC.

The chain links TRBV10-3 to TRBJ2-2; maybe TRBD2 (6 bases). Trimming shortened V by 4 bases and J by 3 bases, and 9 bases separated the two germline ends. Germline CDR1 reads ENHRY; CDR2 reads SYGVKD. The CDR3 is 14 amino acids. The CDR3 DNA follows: TGTGCCATCAGTGCCTCGGGGGACACCGGGGAGCTGTTTTTT. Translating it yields CAISASGDTGELFF.

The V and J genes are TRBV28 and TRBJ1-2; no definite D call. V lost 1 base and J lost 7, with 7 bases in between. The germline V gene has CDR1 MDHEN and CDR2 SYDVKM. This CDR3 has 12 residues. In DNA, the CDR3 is TGTGCCAGCAGTTTATTTCGCGGTGGCTACACCTTC. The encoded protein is CASSLFRGGYTF.

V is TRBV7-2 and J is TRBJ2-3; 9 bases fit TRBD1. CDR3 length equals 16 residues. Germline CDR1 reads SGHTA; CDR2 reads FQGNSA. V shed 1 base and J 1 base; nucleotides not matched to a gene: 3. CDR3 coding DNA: TGTGCCAGCAGCTTAGATCGGGACAGGGGCACAGATACGCAGTATTTT. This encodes CASSLDRDRGTDTQYF.

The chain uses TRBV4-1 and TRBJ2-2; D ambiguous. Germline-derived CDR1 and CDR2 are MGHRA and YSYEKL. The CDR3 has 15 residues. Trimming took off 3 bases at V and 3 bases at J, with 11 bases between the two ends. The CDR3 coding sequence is TGCGCCAGCAGCCAGAGAGTAACAGACACCGGGGAGCTGTTTTTT. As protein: CASSQRVTDTGELFF.

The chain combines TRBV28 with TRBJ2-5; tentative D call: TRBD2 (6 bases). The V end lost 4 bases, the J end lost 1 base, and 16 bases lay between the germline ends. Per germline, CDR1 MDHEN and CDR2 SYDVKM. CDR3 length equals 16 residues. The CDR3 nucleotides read TGTGCCAGCAGTTCCAGACTAGGCGGAATCCAAGAGACCCAGTACTTC. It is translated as CASSSRLGGIQETQYF.

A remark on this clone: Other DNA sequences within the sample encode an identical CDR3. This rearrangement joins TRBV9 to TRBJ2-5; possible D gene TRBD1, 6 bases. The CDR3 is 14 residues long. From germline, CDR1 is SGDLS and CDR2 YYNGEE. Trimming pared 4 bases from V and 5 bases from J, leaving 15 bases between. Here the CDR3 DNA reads TGTGCCAGCAGCCTCGGGCAGGGGTCCGAGACCCAGTACTTC. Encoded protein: CASSLGQGSETQYF.

CDR3 nucleotide sequence: TGTGCCAGCAGCGTAGGGGAGAGGACTGAAGCTTTCTTT. Translated: CASSVGERTEAFF. The rearrangement joins TRBV9 to TRBJ1-1; unclear D gene. The CDR3 runs 13 residues. Germline V gene lookup returns CDR1 SGDLS and CDR2 YYNGEE. Trimming took 0 bases from V and 5 from J, leaving 8 bases between them.

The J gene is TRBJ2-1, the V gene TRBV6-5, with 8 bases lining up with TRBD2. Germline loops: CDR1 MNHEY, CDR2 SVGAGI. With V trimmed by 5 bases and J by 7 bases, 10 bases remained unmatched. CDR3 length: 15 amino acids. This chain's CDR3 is CASSPAGVVSNEQFF. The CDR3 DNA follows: TGTGCCAGCAGTCCAGCGGGAGTAGTTTCAAATGAGCAGTTCTTC.

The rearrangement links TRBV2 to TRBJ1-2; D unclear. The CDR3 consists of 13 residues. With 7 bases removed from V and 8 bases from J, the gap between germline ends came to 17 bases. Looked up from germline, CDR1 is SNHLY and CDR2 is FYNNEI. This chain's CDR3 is CASTSGPGLGYTF. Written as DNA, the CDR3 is TGTGCCAGCACCTCCGGCCCGGGATTGGGCTACACCTTC.

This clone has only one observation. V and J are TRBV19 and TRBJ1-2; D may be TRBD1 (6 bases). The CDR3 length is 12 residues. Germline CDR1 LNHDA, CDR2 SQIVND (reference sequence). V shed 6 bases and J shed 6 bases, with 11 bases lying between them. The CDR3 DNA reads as TGTGCCAGTAGAACAGGGTCAAATGGCTACACCTTC. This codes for CASRTGSNGYTF.

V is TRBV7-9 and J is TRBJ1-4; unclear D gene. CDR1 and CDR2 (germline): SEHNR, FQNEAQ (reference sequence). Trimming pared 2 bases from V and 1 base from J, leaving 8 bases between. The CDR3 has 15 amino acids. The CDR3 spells CASSLPSLTNEKLFF. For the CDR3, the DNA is TGTGCCAGCAGCTTACCGAGCCTAACTAATGAAAAACTGTTTTTT. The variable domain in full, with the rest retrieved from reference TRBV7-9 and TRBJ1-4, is DTGVSQNPRHKITKRGQNVTFRCDPISEHNRLYWYRQTLGQGPEFLTYFQNEAQLEKSRLLSDRFSAERPKGSFSTLEIQRTEQGDSAMYLCASSLPSLTNEKLFFGSGTQLSVL.

The CDR3 sequence is CASTGGNEQFF. In DNA, the CDR3 is TGCGCCAGCACCGGAGGGAATGAGCAGTTCTTC. The rearrangement uses TRBV5-1 and TRBJ2-1, with D perhaps matching TRBD2 (6 bases). With 6 bases removed from V and 7 bases from J, the gap between germline ends came to 8 bases. CDR3 length: 11 residues. Germline V CDR1 and CDR2: SGHRS, YFSETQ. Full variable domain (outside the CDR3, taken from reference TRBV5-1 and TRBJ2-1): KAGVTQTPRYLIKTRGQQVTLSCSPISGHRSVSWYQQTPGQGLQFLFEYFSETQRNKGNFPGRFSGRQFSNSRSEMNVSTLELGDSALYLCASTGGNEQFFGPGTRLTVL.

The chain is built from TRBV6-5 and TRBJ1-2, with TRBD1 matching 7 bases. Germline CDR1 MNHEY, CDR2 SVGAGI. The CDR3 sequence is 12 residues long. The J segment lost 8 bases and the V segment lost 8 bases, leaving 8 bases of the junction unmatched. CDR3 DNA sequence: TGTGCCAGCGGAGGAGGGGGCCGCGGCTACACCTTC. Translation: CASGGGGRGYTF.

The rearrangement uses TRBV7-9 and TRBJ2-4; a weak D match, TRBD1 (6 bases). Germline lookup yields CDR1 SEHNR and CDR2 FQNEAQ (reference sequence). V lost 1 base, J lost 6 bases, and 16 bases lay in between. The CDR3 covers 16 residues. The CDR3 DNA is TGTGCCAGCAGCTTAGGTCCTGGGGCAGGGGTAAACATTCAGTACTTC. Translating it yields CASSLGPGAGVNIQYF. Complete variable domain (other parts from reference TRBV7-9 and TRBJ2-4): DTGVSQNPRHKITKRGQNVTFRCDPISEHNRLYWYRQTLGQGPEFLTYFQNEAQLEKSRLLSDRFSAERPKGSFSTLEIQRTEQGDSAMYLCASSLGPGAGVNIQYFGAGTRLSVL.